The text below deals with one T cell receptor beta chain. Those enrolled, adults aged roughly 18 to 100 years, came from some 25 US areas. Assignment of participants to cohorts was predicated upon participant-reported clinical history. This table comes from immunoSEQ multiplex PCR, and its TCRdb copy is limited to in-frame clones, with some not included. In the table there are approximately 500,000 clones, roughly 90% of which are singletons. The data are from a study of blood T cell repertoires in COVID-19. Whole-study context: Sites across the United States, Italy and Spain contributed samples from acute and convalescent COVID-19.

V trimming: 0 bases; J trimming: 1 base; junction bases outside the gene matches: 5. Germline CDR1 is SGHRS and CDR2 is YFSETQ. The CDR3 consists of 16 residues. J is TRBJ2-7 and V is TRBV5-1, with 9 bases lining up with TRBD1. The TCR sequence derives from a middle-aged woman who had recovered from COVID-19. The sample taken for sequencing was PBMCs or T cells enriched from blood (not recorded which). The CDR3 region is CASSLAAGQGSYEQYF. Here the CDR3 DNA reads TGCGCCAGCAGCTTGGCCGCAGGACAGGGGTCCTACGAGCAGTACTTC. Together with reference TRBV5-1 and TRBJ2-7, the CDR3 gives the full variable domain: KAGVTQTPRYLIKTRGQQVTLSCSPISGHRSVSWYQQTPGQGLQFLFEYFSETQRNKGNFPGRFSGRQFSNSRSEMNVSTLELGDSALYLCASSLAAGQGSYEQYFGPGTRLTVT.